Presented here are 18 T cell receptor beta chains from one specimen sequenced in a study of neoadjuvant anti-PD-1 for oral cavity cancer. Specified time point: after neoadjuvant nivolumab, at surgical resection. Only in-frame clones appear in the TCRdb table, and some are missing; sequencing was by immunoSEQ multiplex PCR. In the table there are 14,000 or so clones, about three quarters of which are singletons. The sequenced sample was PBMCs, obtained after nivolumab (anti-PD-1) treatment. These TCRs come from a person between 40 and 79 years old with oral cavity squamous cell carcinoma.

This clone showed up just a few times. CDR3 residues: CASSIKDSGANVLTF. The CDR3 nucleotides are TGTGCCAGTAGTATTAAAGACTCTGGGGCCAACGTCCTGACTTTC. The chain carries TRBV19 and TRBJ2-6; no clear D gene. The germline V and J ends were trimmed by 3 bases and 0 bases, with 6 bases remaining between them. Germline CDR1 and CDR2: LNHDA and SQIVND (reference sequence). The CDR3 is made up of 15 amino acids.

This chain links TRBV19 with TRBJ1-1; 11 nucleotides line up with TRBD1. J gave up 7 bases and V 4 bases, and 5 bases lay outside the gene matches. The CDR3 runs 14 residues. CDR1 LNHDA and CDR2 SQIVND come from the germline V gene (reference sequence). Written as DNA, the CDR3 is TGTGCCAGTAGTACAGGACAGGGGGCTAGTGAAGCTTTCTTT. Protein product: CASSTGQGASEAFF.

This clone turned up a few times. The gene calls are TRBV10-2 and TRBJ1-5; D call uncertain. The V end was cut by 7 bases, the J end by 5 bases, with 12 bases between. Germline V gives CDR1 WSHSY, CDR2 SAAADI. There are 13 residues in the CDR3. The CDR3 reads CASTTDGDQPQHF. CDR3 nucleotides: TGCGCCAGCACTACGGACGGGGATCAGCCCCAGCATTTT.

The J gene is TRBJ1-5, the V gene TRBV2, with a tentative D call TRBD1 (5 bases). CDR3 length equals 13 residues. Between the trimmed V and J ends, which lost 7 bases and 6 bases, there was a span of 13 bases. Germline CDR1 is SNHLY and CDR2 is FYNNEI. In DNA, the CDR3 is TGTGCCAGCACGGGGGTGGTTGGTCAGCCCCAGCATTTT. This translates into CASTGVVGQPQHF. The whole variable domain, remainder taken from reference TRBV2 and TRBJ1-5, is EPEVTQTPSHQVTQMGQEVILRCVPISNHLYFYWYRQILGQKVEFLVSFYNNEISEKSEIFDDQFSVERPDGSNFTLKIRSTKLEDSAMYFCASTGVVGQPQHFGDGTRLSIL.

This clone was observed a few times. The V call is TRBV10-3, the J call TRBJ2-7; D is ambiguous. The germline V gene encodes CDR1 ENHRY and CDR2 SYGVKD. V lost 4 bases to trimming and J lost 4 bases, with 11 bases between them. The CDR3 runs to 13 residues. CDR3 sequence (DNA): TGTGCCATCAGTGCCCCGGGCTTGTACGAGCAGTACTTC. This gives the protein CAISAPGLYEQYF.

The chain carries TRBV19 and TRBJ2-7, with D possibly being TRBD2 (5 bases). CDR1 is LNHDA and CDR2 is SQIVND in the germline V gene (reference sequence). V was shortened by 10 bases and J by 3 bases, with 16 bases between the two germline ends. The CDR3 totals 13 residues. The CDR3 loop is CATRALGSYEQYF. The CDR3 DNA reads TGTGCCACTCGGGCGCTAGGGAGCTACGAGCAGTACTTC.

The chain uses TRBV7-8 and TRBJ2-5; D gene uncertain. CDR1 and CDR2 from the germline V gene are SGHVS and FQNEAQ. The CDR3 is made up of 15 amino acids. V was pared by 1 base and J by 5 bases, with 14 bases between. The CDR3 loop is CASSLVRPALETQYF. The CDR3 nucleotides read TGTGCCAGCAGCTTAGTGCGGCCGGCGTTGGAGACCCAGTACTTC.

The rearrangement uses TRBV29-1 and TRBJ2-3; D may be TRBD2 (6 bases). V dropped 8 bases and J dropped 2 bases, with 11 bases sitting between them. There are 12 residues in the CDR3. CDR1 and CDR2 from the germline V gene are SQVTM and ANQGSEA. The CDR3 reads CSPRDFTDTQYF. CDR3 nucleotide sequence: TGCAGCCCCCGGGACTTCACAGATACGCAGTATTTT.

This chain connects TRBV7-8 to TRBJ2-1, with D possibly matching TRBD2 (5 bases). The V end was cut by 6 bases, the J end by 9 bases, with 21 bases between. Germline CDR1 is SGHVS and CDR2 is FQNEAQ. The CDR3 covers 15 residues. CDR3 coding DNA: TGTGCCAGCAGACTGAGTGGGAGAGAAGAGGGTGAGCAGTTCTTC. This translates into CASRLSGREEGEQFF.

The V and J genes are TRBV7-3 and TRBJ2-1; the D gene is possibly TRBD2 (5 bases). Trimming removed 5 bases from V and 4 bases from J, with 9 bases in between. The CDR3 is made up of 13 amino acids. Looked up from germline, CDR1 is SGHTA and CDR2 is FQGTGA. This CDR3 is CASSLDSYNEQFF. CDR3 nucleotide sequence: TGTGCCAGCAGCCTGGACTCTTACAATGAGCAGTTCTTC.

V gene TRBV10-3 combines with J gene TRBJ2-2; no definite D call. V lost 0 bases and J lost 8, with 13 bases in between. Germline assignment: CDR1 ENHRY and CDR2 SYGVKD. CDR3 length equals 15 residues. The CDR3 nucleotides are TGTGCCATCAGTGAGTCGACCGGGCGTCAGGGGGAGCTGTTTTTT. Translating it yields CAISESTGRQGELFF.

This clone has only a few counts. CDR3 amino acids: CASSPGTSGMYEQYF. The CDR3 region has the DNA TGTGCCAGCTCACCAGGGACTAGCGGGATGTACGAGCAGTACTTC. This rearrangement joins TRBV18 to TRBJ2-7; 13 bases match TRBD2. Unmatched junction bases numbered 2, after V lost 2 bases and J lost 4 bases. This CDR3 comprises 15 residues. From germline, CDR1 is KGHSH and CDR2 LQKENI.

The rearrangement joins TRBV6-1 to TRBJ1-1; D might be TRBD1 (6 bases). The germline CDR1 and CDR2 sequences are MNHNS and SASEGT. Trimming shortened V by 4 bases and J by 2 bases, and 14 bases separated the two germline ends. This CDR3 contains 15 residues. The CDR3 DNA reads TGTGCCAGCAGTGGCGGGACACAACACAACACTGAAGCTTTCTTT. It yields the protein CASSGGTQHNTEAFF.

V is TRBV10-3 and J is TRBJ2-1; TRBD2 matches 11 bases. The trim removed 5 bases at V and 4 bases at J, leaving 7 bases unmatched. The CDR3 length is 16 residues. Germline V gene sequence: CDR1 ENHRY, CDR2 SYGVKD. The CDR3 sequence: CAISTAGTSGYNEQFF. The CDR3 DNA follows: TGTGCCATCAGTACCGCCGGGACTAGCGGTTACAATGAGCAGTTCTTC.

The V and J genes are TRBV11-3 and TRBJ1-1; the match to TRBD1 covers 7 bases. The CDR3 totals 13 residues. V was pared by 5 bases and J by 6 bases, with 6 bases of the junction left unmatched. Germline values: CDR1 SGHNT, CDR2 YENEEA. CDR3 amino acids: CASSRDSTSEAFF. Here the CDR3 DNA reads TGTGCCAGCAGCAGGGACAGTACATCTGAAGCTTTCTTT.

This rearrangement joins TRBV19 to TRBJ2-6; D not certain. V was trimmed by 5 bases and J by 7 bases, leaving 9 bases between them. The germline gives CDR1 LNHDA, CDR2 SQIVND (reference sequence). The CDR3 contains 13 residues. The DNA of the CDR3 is TGTGCCAGTAGTTCCCACGCAGCCAACGTCCTGACTTTC. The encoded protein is CASSSHAANVLTF.

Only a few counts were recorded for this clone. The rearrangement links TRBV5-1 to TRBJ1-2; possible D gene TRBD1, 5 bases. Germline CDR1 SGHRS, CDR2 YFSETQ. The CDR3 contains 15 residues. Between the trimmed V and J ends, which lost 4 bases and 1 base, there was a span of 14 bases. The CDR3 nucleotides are TGCGCCAGCAGCCTCACAGACAGTATTAACTATGGCTACACCTTC. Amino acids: CASSLTDSINYGYTF.

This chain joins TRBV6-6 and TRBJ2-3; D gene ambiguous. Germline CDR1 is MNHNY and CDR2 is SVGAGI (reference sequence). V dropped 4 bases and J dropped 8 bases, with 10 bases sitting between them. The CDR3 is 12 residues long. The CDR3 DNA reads TGTGCCAGCAGTTCGACAACTGGTACGCAGTATTTT. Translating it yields CASSSTTGTQYF.